This T cell receptor beta chain appears in the sequencing data of a study of blood T cell repertoires in COVID-19. Background on the study: Specimens from acute and convalescent COVID-19 originated in the United States, Italy and Spain. From T cells, B-cell-depleted T cells, or PBMCs came the material, which was cDNA or gDNA.

Germline CDR1 LGHNA, CDR2 YSLEER. The CDR3 is 14 amino acids. Trimming at V came to 3 bases and at J to 3 bases, leaving 5 bases not matched to a gene. The assay was immunoSEQ multiplex PCR, and TCRdb's table has in-frame clones only and misses some. The top ten clones hold about 2% of a sample with approximately 140,000 clones, about nine tenths of them seen once. The sample comprised peripheral blood. The clonotype was recovered from a human donor in a cohort sampled during active COVID-19. The V call is TRBV4-3, the J call TRBJ2-7, with 7 bases identical to TRBD2. The CDR3 loop reads CASSHGLGGYEQYF. For the CDR3, the DNA is TGCGCCAGCAGCCATGGACTAGGAGGCTACGAGCAGTACTTC.